The next 17 T cell receptor beta chains were all read from a single sample in a study of metastatic and nonmetastatic thyroid tumors. TCRdb re-called clones from the PCR reads using MiXCR. The table lists about 16,000 clones, roughly 22% of them singletons. Patients had received no treatment of any kind before thyroid surgery. The sequenced sample consisted of adjacent normal tissue. These receptors originate from a female donor with papillary thyroid cancer or a benign thyroid nodule (not recorded which). Some clones in this sample may be carry-over from other donors' samples.

V usage is TRBV3-1 and J usage is TRBJ2-3; 7 nucleotides match TRBD2. Per germline, CDR1 LGHDT and CDR2 YNNKEL (reference sequence). The ends lost 1 base at V and 0 bases at J; junction bases unmatched: 7. The CDR3 runs to 17 residues. CDR3 in amino acids: CASSQVRLAASTDTQYF. The CDR3 bases are TGTGCCAGCAGCCAAGTCCGGCTAGCGGCTAGCACAGATACGCAGTATTTT.

This clone was seen a few times. Different DNA sequences within this sample yield the same CDR3. Here the CDR3 reads CATSSEAEAFF. DNA of the CDR3: TGTGCCACCTCCTCGGAAGCTGAAGCTTTCTTT. The rearrangement uses TRBV24-1 and TRBJ1-1; D not resolved. The CDR3 is 11 residues long. V shed 9 bases and J shed 6 bases, with 10 bases lying between them. Germline V gives CDR1 KGHDR, CDR2 SFDVKD.

The chain has TRBV7-6 and TRBJ2-7, with D perhaps TRBD1 (5 bases). Germline V lookup: CDR1 SGHVS, CDR2 FNYEAQ. There are 18 residues in the CDR3. V was cut by 2 bases and J by 7 bases, with 27 bases left in between. CDR3: CASSLTVLRGQEPEEQYF. CDR3 nucleotides: TGTGCCAGCAGCTTAACAGTGCTTAGGGGCCAAGAACCTGAGGAGCAGTACTTC.

A few counts support this clone. The rearrangement links TRBV10-3 to TRBJ1-2; 7 bases agree with TRBD1. V was pared by 4 bases and J by 0 bases, with 2 bases of the junction left unmatched. This CDR3 contains 14 residues. Germline V gene lookup returns CDR1 ENHRY and CDR2 SYGVKD. The DNA for the CDR3 is TGTGCCATCAGTGGGGGGACAGCTAACTATGGCTACACCTTC. Protein: CAISGGTANYGYTF.

This clone was counted a few times. This chain joins TRBV10-1 and TRBJ2-5, with 8 bases identical to TRBD2. This CDR3 contains 14 residues. The germline gives CDR1 WNHNN, CDR2 SYGVQD (reference sequence). V trimming: 5 bases; J trimming: 5 bases; junction bases outside the gene matches: 7. CDR3 residues: CASSSSGSVETQYF. The DNA of the CDR3 is TGCGCCAGCAGTTCCAGCGGGAGTGTTGAGACCCAGTACTTC.

This rearrangement joins TRBV11-2 to TRBJ2-1; 10 bases align to TRBD2. The J segment lost 9 bases and the V segment lost 3 bases, leaving 8 bases of the junction unmatched. The CDR3 sequence is 15 residues long. Germline V CDR1 and CDR2: SGHAT, FQNNGV. CDR3 residues: CASSLGGTSVGEQFF. DNA for the CDR3: TGTGCCAGCAGCTTGGGGGGGACTAGCGTGGGTGAGCAGTTCTTC. The whole variable domain, filled in from reference TRBV11-2 and TRBJ2-1, reads EAGVAQSPRYKIIEKRQSVAFWCNPISGHATLYWYQQILGQGPKLLIQFQNNGVVDDSQLPKDRFSAERLKGVDSTLKIQPAKLEDSAVYLCASSLGGTSVGEQFFGPGTRLTVL.

Ten or more counts support this clone. This chain connects TRBV9 to TRBJ2-2, with a possible D match to TRBD1 (6 bases). Trimming pared 4 bases from V and 0 bases from J, leaving 13 bases between. The germline CDR1 and CDR2 sequences are SGDLS and YYNGEE. The CDR3 spans 16 residues. In DNA form, the CDR3 reads TGTGCCAGCAGCACTGACAGGCCAACGAACACCGGGGAGCTGTTTTTT. It yields the protein CASSTDRPTNTGELFF.

This clone showed up just a few times. CDR3 amino acids: CSAPLWADTQYF. The CDR3 nucleotides read TGCAGTGCTCCCCTATGGGCAGATACGCAGTATTTT. This chain joins TRBV20-1 and TRBJ2-3; D call uncertain. Trimming took off 5 bases at V and 4 bases at J, with 10 bases between the two ends. This CDR3 comprises 12 residues. The germline gives CDR1 DFQATT, CDR2 SNEGSKA (reference sequence).

The rearrangement links TRBV2 to TRBJ1-6, with TRBD1 as a possible D gene (6 bases). Between the trimmed V and J ends, which lost 5 bases and 7 bases, there was a span of 15 bases. The CDR3 runs to 15 residues. Germline CDR1 and CDR2: SNHLY and FYNNEI. The DNA of the CDR3 is TGTGCCAGCAGTCGAACAGGGAGTCACAATTCACCCCTCCACTTT. The encoded protein is CASSRTGSHNSPLHF.

The chain combines TRBV27 with TRBJ2-5; 10 nucleotides agree with TRBD2. Trimming at V came to 5 bases and at J to 3 bases, leaving 6 bases not matched to a gene. This CDR3 has 15 amino acids. Looked up from germline, CDR1 is MNHEY and CDR2 is SMNVEV (reference sequence). In DNA, the CDR3 is TGTGCCAGCAGTCCCCTTGGACTAGCGGAAGAGACCCAGTACTTC. This gives the protein CASSPLGLAEETQYF.

CDR3 in amino acids: CASSGLVSGGSDTQYF. CDR3 nucleotide sequence: TGTGCCAGCAGCGGACTGGTTAGCGGGGGCTCAGATACGCAGTATTTT. The chain joins TRBV11-3 to TRBJ2-3; 9 bases map to TRBD2. This CDR3 is 16 amino acids long. The germline CDR1 and CDR2 sequences are SGHNT and YENEEA. The V gene end was trimmed by 5 bases and the J gene end by 4 bases; junction bases not matched to a gene: 10.

V is TRBV28 and J is TRBJ2-1; 14 bases align to TRBD2. Germline V gene lookup returns CDR1 MDHEN and CDR2 SYDVKM. J gave up 5 bases and V 8 bases, and 2 bases lay outside the gene matches. The CDR3 sequence is 14 residues long. In nucleotides, the CDR3 is TGTGCCAGCGGACTAGCGGGAGGCAACAATGAGCAGTTCTTC. Protein: CASGLAGGNNEQFF.

The V gene is TRBV18, the J gene TRBJ1-3, with D hard to call. V gave up 3 bases and J gave up 2 bases, with 11 bases separating them. CDR3 length: 15 amino acids. The germline CDR1 and CDR2 sequences are KGHSH and LQKENI. The CDR3 sequence is CASSPSGIPGNTIYF. The CDR3 DNA sequence: TGTGCCAGCTCACCCTCTGGTATCCCTGGAAACACCATATATTTT.

This clone was recorded a few times. The chain employs TRBV11-2 and TRBJ2-7, with D unresolved. Germline V lookup: CDR1 SGHAT, CDR2 FQNNGV. The V gene lost 5 bases and the J gene lost 4 bases, with 15 bases spanning the gap. The CDR3 runs to 14 residues. The CDR3 loop is CASSPGSAGYEQYF. The CDR3 DNA reads TGTGCCAGCAGCCCCGGGTCCGCCGGATACGAGCAGTACTTC.

The rearrangement links TRBV12-3 or TRBV12-4 to TRBJ2-3, with D possibly called TRBD1 or TRBD2 (6 bases each). The CDR3 contains 16 residues. The V end was cut by 3 bases, the J end by 1 base, with 14 bases between. The CDR3 reads CASSFVGGLGTDTQYF. The CDR3, as DNA: TGTGCCAGCAGTTTTGTGGGGGGCTTGGGCACAGATACGCAGTATTTT.

The chain couples TRBV20-1 to TRBJ2-1; either TRBD1 or TRBD2 may fit D (6 bases each). CDR3 length: 14 amino acids. The germline CDR1 and CDR2 sequences are DFQATT and SNEGSKA (reference sequence). V lost 3 bases and J lost 7, with 16 bases in between. CDR3 loop: CSASWIGGHNEQFF. The CDR3 DNA follows: TGCAGTGCTAGTTGGATAGGGGGGCATAATGAGCAGTTCTTC.

The table lists this clone with a few counts. The rearrangement joins TRBV6-1 to TRBJ1-1; tentatively, D is TRBD1 (6 bases). The CDR3 length is 11 residues. Germline assignment: CDR1 MNHNS and CDR2 SASEGT. Trimming left V 8 bases short and J 10 bases short, with 14 bases between. The DNA of the CDR3 is TGTGCCAGCCAGCAAGGCAGGGGAGCTTTCTTT. Translated, it gives CASQQGRGAFF.